This TCR beta chain came from a study of regulatory T cells in long-lasting Graves disease (TCRdb year 2021). Notes on the research overall: In the newly diagnosed Graves' disease group, patients had been taking antithyroid drugs for less than 3 months. Patients with persistent Graves' disease were compared with patients with newly diagnosed Graves' disease using TCR sequencing and RNA sequencing of peripheral blood. The study took place in China and was registered as a clinical trial. TCR sequencing covered some 13 persistent and roughly 20 newly diagnosed Graves' disease patients, around 35 samples in total.

The sample's time point label, in plain terms: newly diagnosed GD, antithyroid drugs for less than 3 months. RNA was extracted from PBMCs in TRIzol for both TCR sequencing and RNA sequencing. Graves' disease was diagnosed according to American Thyroid Association guidelines. The patients came from an endocrinology department in Xi'an, China. Each patient gave about 8.1 milliliters of peripheral blood, collected in an EDTA anticoagulant tube. Ficoll Paque Plus density gradient separation was used to isolate PBMCs, and no further T cell sorting was performed. An Agilent 2100 Bioanalyzer and agarose gel were used to check RNA quality, and a NanoDrop 2000 was used to measure RNA concentration. To prepare the library, multiplex PCR was applied. Sequencing took place on an Illumina HiSeq 4000. CDR3 regions were amplified by Arm-PCR with iRepertoire HTBI primers to construct TCR beta libraries. Before sequencing, the PCR products underwent gel purification. The study's processing was this. Across samples, 60 to 80 TRBV and 13 to 15 TRBJ segments were identified and used for gene usage analysis of CDR3 amino acid clonotypes. COPE and FqMerger were used to merge the filtered high-quality paired reads into contigs. BLAST was used to align contigs to IMGT TRBV, TRBD and TRBJ reference genes, with CDR3 defined following IMGT. Any clonotype with a frequency above 0.1% was classified as a highly expanded clone. Repertoire diversity was measured by Shannon entropy, and V-J evenness by the Gini coefficient. A clonotype found in more than one individual was treated as public. The raw public data were reprocessed by TCRdb itself: fastp quality trimming at Q25, MiXCR clonotype calling, in-frame beta chains only. Identical CDR3 proteins give one entry, which carries the most common genes and DNA. V and J calls and clone size were set by TCRdb, not the authors. This sample comprises hundreds of thousands of distinct CDR3 sequences, approximately 12% of them detected only once. The biggest ten clones account for roughly 9.3% of the sample.

Via the germline V gene, CDR1 is MNHEY and CDR2 SVGAGI. V trim: 2 bases; J trim: 9 bases; unmatched bases: 12. From cysteine to phenylalanine, the CDR3 is 17 amino acids long. Kept here is only the CDR3 DNA, which spans 51 bases and is read in frame from base 1. What the research found in general, with its limitations: Sequencing and analysis were restricted to the TCR beta chain. The study examined only peripheral blood because the primary lesion, thyroid tissue, could not be accessed. As a limitation, the authors acknowledged that the small sample size may reduce accuracy. TRBV28, TRBJ1-2 and TRBJ2-5 were preferentially used in persistent disease, while TRBV20-1 and TRBJ2-1 were favored in newly diagnosed disease. Persistent patients shared more public clonotypes among themselves (around 2,500) than newly diagnosed patients did (approximately 900). Lower TCR Shannon entropy and fewer highly expanded clones were observed in persistent Graves' disease patients than in newly diagnosed patients, which suggested clonal expansion.

There are many counts of this clonotype. It lacks a known antigen. Within one base of it there is no much larger clone, and no base qualities were kept. These records were also assigned to another study, of T cells in Graves' hyperthyroidism and ophthalmopathy. The second publication reports: Graves' hyperthyroidism was defined as stable when no progression to ophthalmopathy occurred over 18 months of follow-up. Hyperthyroidism patients were newly diagnosed, with disease duration under 2 months, and aged 18 to 65 years. The study excluded patients with uncontrolled infections, other autoimmune diseases, pregnancy or lactation. Diagnoses were based on clinical symptoms, serum thyroxine and TRAb, thyroid ultrasound and orbital computed tomography. For the first round of RT-PCR on the TCR CDR3, the HTBI primer set was used together with the Qiagen OneStep RT-PCR kit. Blood samples also contained most of the expanded thyroid clonotypes (frequency above 0.001), which suggests that blood repertoires may reflect thyroid immune responses. A 13 V-J signature model separated ophthalmopathy from stable hyperthyroidism, with about 88% sensitivity and 81.08% specificity in cross-validation and 80%/75% in testing. In validation, the model predicted progression to ophthalmopathy with approximately 69% sensitivity and 72% to 75% specificity, a median of approximately 6.7 months before onset. A discovery cohort of 95 to 100 patients, approximately 45 with Graves' ophthalmopathy and 55 to 65 with stable Graves' hyperthyroidism, was used to find distinguishing TCR V-J signatures. Whether ophthalmopathy could be predicted prospectively was tested in an independent validation cohort made up of approximately 19 hyperthyroidism patients plus 17 patients who later progressed to ophthalmopathy. The 85 to 100 discovery patients were divided at random into training and test sets in a 7:3 ratio. The study also compared thyroid tissue and blood T-cell repertoires from roughly 6 Graves' hyperthyroidism patients. Following sampling, methimazole starting at 30 mg daily was given to hyperthyroidism patients, and high-dose intravenous methylprednisolone was given to ophthalmopathy patients. A second multiplex PCR round built the libraries, followed by size selection and purification. Sequencing of the libraries was done on an Illumina HiSeq2000 using paired-end 100 bp reads. SOAPnuke was used to process the raw data, throwing out any read that contained adapters or uncalled bases, had a mean Phred below 15, or lacked an exact constant-primer or identifier match. High-quality paired reads were merged with COPE v1.2.5, and unique nucleotide sequences were defined as clonotypes. MiTCR v1.1 was used to align the clonotypes against IMGT TRBV, TRBD and TRBJ reference segments. The analysis included only V-J combinations with a frequency above 0.0001, which together covered roughly 99% of the repertoires. The TCS score was defined as F50 (clonal expansion) divided by E x V (chaos), with BLOSUM62-based TCRdist calculated between CDR3 peptides within each V-J. Welch's t-statistics and random forest reduced just over 500 V-J features to about 13, which were used in a naive Bayes classifier (R e1071). No statistical method was used to set the sample size in advance, and investigators knew the group allocation. The paper describes TCR Vbeta CDR3 sequencing of more than 120 peripheral blood samples, made up of about 41 ophthalmopathy patients, 70 to 75 hyperthyroidism patients and 17 progressor patients.

The origin of this receptor is a woman aged 25 to 45 with Graves disease. Donor details come from another sample of the same person, matched by shared clones. The chain is made from TRBV6-5 and TRBJ2-1, with 11 central nucleotides matching TRBD2. The material sequenced was peripheral blood mononuclear cells (PBMCs), taken at new diagnosis, from a patient treated with antithyroid drugs. The encoded CDR3 is CASSYPGLAGGGSEQFF. The DNA sequence follows: TGTGCCAGCAGTTACCCCGGGCTAGCGGGAGGAGGGAGTGAGCAGTTCTTC.